This T cell receptor beta chain was found in a study of blood T cell repertoires in COVID-19. At the level of the study: The United States, Italy and Spain were the sources of the acute and convalescent COVID-19 samples. PBMCs, B-cell-depleted T cells, or T cells provided the cDNA or gDNA that made up the material.

The junction had 10 bases not matched to a gene; V was cut back by 6 bases and J by 4 bases. CDR1 is LNHDA, CDR2 SQIVND, per germline (reference sequence). There are 15 residues in the CDR3. Per the study methods: It was from reference gene primer amplification that nucleated cell counts were estimated. The protocol was immunoSEQ multiplex PCR, while the TCRdb copy is restricted to in-frame clones and leaves out a portion. The V and J calls and clone size come from that table; D and trimming were worked out from the DNA. The sample gives under 350,000 clones, less than 90% of which show up once; roughly 14% is in the top ten.

The receptor was isolated from a human donor in a cohort sampled during active COVID-19. Sequencing used peripheral blood. The chain carries TRBV19 and TRBJ2-3; 7 bases agree with TRBD2. CDR3 DNA sequence: TGTGCCAGTAGCGGGAACGGGAGGATCGCAGATACGCAGTATTTT. Protein sequence: CASSGNGRIADTQYF.